A single sample is the source of the 26 T cell receptor beta chains below, sequenced in a study of T-cell reconstitution after alpha-beta-depleted transplantation in children. During its preparation, the TCRbeta library received unique molecular identifiers. From the PCR reads, TCRdb called clonotypes with MiXCR, one entry per CDR3 protein. The sample consists of 350,000 to 500,000 distinct CDR3 sequences, around two fifths of them appearing once. The sequenced sample was PBMCs, obtained before TCRalphabeta/CD19-depleted stem cell transplant. Receptors were obtained from a girl under 10 years old with aplastic anemia, due to receive a stem cell transplant.

In its sample, this clonotype was seen once. The chain employs TRBV5-1 and TRBJ2-3; 9 bases line up with TRBD2. This CDR3 spans 16 amino acids. V shed 1 base, J shed 4 bases, and the junction held 7 bases outside the gene matches. Germline lookup yields CDR1 SGHRS and CDR2 YFSETQ. CDR3: CASSLQAAGGSDTQYF. CDR3 bases: TGCGCCAGCAGCTTGCAGGCAGCGGGGGGCTCAGATACGCAGTATTTT. The full variable domain, in which reference TRBV5-1 and TRBJ2-3 provide the parts outside the CDR3, is KAGVTQTPRYLIKTRGQQVTLSCSPISGHRSVSWYQQTPGQGLQFLFEYFSETQRNKGNFPGRFSGRQFSNSRSEMNVSTLELGDSALYLCASSLQAAGGSDTQYFGPGTRLTVL.

This clonotype showed up many times. The chain joins TRBV15 to TRBJ2-7; 10 positions agree with TRBD1. CDR1 and CDR2 (germline): LNHNV, YYDKDF (reference sequence). CDR3 length equals 15 residues. V lost 1 base, J lost 5 bases, and 5 bases stayed unmatched. The CDR3 is CATSRAGQGGHEQYF. The CDR3 DNA is TGTGCCACCAGCAGAGCCGGACAGGGGGGCCACGAGCAGTACTTC.

This clonotype was found many times. The CDR3 loop is CASSGGQGSKNIQYF. CDR3 DNA sequence: TGTGCCAGCAGCGGGGGACAGGGCTCCAAAAACATTCAGTACTTC. The genes are TRBV7-2 and TRBJ2-4, with 9 bases matching TRBD1. Germline trimming cut 5 bases from V and 2 bases from J; bases unmatched to any gene: 4. In germline, CDR1 is SGHTA, CDR2 FQGNSA. This CDR3 is built from 15 residues.

This clonotype came up a few times. This chain links TRBV11-2 with TRBJ2-5, with 13 positions matching TRBD2. V lost 5 bases to trimming and J lost 4 bases; unmatched junction nucleotides: 10. Germline-derived CDR1 and CDR2 are SGHAT and FQNNGV. CDR3 size: 17 residues. In nucleotides, the CDR3 is TGTGCCAGCAGCGACGGGACTAGCGGGAAAAGTATAGAGACCCAGTACTTC. It yields the protein CASSDGTSGKSIETQYF. The variable domain in full, completed from reference TRBV11-2 and TRBJ2-5, reads EAGVAQSPRYKIIEKRQSVAFWCNPISGHATLYWYQQILGQGPKLLIQFQNNGVVDDSQLPKDRFSAERLKGVDSTLKIQPAKLEDSAVYLCASSDGTSGKSIETQYFGPGTRLLVL.

The V call is TRBV4-2, the J call TRBJ1-5, with D maybe TRBD1 (5 bases). CDR3 size: 13 residues. Trimming pared 1 base from V and 6 bases from J, leaving 7 bases between. Looked up from germline, CDR1 is LGHNA and CDR2 is YNFKEQ. The CDR3 DNA reads as TGTGCCAGCAGCCAAGGGGACTCTCAGCCCCAGCATTTT. Translated, it gives CASSQGDSQPQHF.

The gene calls are TRBV5-1 and TRBJ2-2, with unresolved D. Germline CDR1 and CDR2: SGHRS and YFSETQ. There are 16 residues in the CDR3. V was cut by 0 bases and J by 0 bases, with 9 bases left in between. The CDR3 region has the DNA TGCGCCAGCAGCTTGGTGAAGGGCGCGAACACCGGGGAGCTGTTTTTT. It translates to CASSLVKGANTGELFF.

This clonotype was observed a few times. This chain uses TRBV19 with TRBJ1-6; 7 bases agree with TRBD1. V lost 8 bases to trimming and J lost 3 bases; unmatched junction nucleotides: 7. The CDR3 length is 15 residues. The V gene's germline CDR1 is LNHDA and CDR2 SQIVND (reference sequence). The CDR3 DNA sequence: TGTGCCAGTCTCAACCGGGACAGCTATAATTCACCCCTCCACTTT. This encodes CASLNRDSYNSPLHF.

This chain connects TRBV29-1 to TRBJ2-7, with 7 positions matching TRBD1. The J segment lost 3 bases and the V segment lost 5 bases, leaving 4 bases of the junction unmatched. Germline CDR1 reads SQVTM; CDR2 reads ANQGSEA. This CDR3 has 12 residues. The CDR3 DNA reads TGCAGCGTTAGACAGGGTTTCTACGAGCAGTACTTC. Translation: CSVRQGFYEQYF.

This clonotype was observed at least ten times. The rearrangement joins TRBV12-3 or TRBV12-4 to TRBJ2-1; weak D call: TRBD2 (6 bases). The V end was cut by 6 bases, the J end by 4 bases, with 16 bases between. CDR3 length: 15 residues. The CDR3 protein is CASSPIGAGYNEQFF. As DNA, the CDR3 is TGTGCCAGCAGCCCCATTGGGGCGGGATACAATGAGCAGTTCTTC.

This sequence joins TRBV28 and TRBJ2-3; 7 bases are shared with TRBD1. Trimming took 2 bases from V and 5 from J; bases not matched to a gene: 7. This CDR3 comprises 15 residues. From germline, CDR1 is MDHEN and CDR2 SYDVKM. Written as DNA, the CDR3 is TGTGCCAGCAGTTTAGTTCGGGCAGGGGGAGATACGCAGTATTTT. Its translation is CASSLVRAGGDTQYF. Variable domain in full (rest from reference TRBV28 and TRBJ2-3): DVKVTQSSRYLVKRTGEKVFLECVQDMDHENMFWYRQDPGLGLRLIYFSYDVKMKEKGDIPEGYSVSREKKERFSLILESASTNQTSMYLCASSLVRAGGDTQYFGPGTRLTVL.

The rearrangement joins TRBV7-8 to TRBJ2-6; tentative D call: TRBD1 (5 bases). Trimming pared 2 bases from V and 2 bases from J, leaving 7 bases between. The CDR3 spans 15 residues. Germline V gene lookup returns CDR1 SGHVS and CDR2 FQNEAQ. The CDR3 nucleotides read TGTGCCAGCAGCTTATGGGGCGCTGGGGCCAACGTCCTGACTTTC. Its protein product is CASSLWGAGANVLTF.

The chain joins TRBV12-3 or TRBV12-4 to TRBJ2-7; D unclear. V gave up 7 bases and J gave up 1 base, with 14 bases separating them. This CDR3 region has 14 residues. The CDR3 here is CASTLELGSYEQYF. CDR3 coding DNA: TGTGCCAGCACCCTAGAATTAGGGTCCTACGAGCAGTACTTC.

This sequence joins TRBV29-1 and TRBJ2-7, with 8 bases lining up with TRBD1. Germline assignment: CDR1 SQVTM and CDR2 ANQGSEA. CDR3 length equals 13 residues. Trimming took 7 bases from V and 5 from J; bases not matched to a gene: 10. Here the CDR3 DNA reads TGCAGCGCCTCCGGGACAGGCAGACACGAGCAGTACTTC. This translates into CSASGTGRHEQYF.

In its sample, this clonotype was seen once. The chain carries TRBV28 and TRBJ2-7; D may be TRBD1 or TRBD2 (5 bases each). The germline CDR1 and CDR2 sequences are MDHEN and SYDVKM. Trimming stripped 6 bases from V and 6 bases from J, with 15 bases between. The CDR3 has 13 residues. CDR3 loop: CASSPGTRGEQYF. The CDR3, as DNA: TGTGCCAGCAGCCCCGGGACCCGGGGCGAGCAGTACTTC.

This clonotype appeared a few times. This chain links TRBV24-1 with TRBJ1-5; D call uncertain. V shed 0 bases and J shed 1 base, with 0 bases lying between them. Germline V gene lookup returns CDR1 KGHDR and CDR2 SFDVKD. The length of the CDR3 is 13 residues. CDR3 DNA sequence: TGTGCCACCAGTGATTTGAGCAATCAGCCCCAGCATTTT. Its protein product is CATSDLSNQPQHF.

This clonotype was found many times. The chain employs TRBV29-1 and TRBJ2-5, with 11 bases fitting TRBD2. This CDR3 has 16 amino acids. V shed 4 bases, J shed 5 bases, and the junction held 12 bases outside the gene matches. Germline V gene data show CDR1 as SQVTM and CDR2 as ANQGSEA. The CDR3 spells CSVGGGGLAALETQYF. DNA for the CDR3: TGCAGCGTTGGGGGCGGGGGACTAGCGGCTCTTGAGACCCAGTACTTC.

The CDR3 nucleotides are TGCAGTGCTAGAGCGAACACTGAAGCTTTCTTT. It translates to CSARANTEAFF. This sequence joins TRBV20-1 and TRBJ1-1, with unresolved D. The germline V gene has CDR1 DFQATT and CDR2 SNEGSKA (reference sequence). The CDR3 contains 11 residues. V was pared by 1 base and J by 1 base, with 1 base between.

This chain links TRBV12-3 or TRBV12-4 with TRBJ1-2, with a tentative D call TRBD1 (6 bases). Trimming left V 6 bases short and J 2 bases short, with 19 bases between. The CDR3 length is 16 residues. The CDR3 DNA follows: TGTGCCAGCAGCCCCTCGGACAGTTACGGAAACTATGGCTACACCTTC. Protein product: CASSPSDSYGNYGYTF.

V usage is TRBV6-1 and J usage is TRBJ1-2; possible D gene TRBD1, 5 bases. The germline gives CDR1 MNHNS, CDR2 SASEGT. Trimming shortened V by 4 bases and J by 2 bases, and 8 bases separated the two germline ends. The length of the CDR3 is 13 residues. This chain's CDR3 is CASSASGNYGYTF. The CDR3 bases are TGTGCCAGCAGTGCTTCAGGGAACTATGGCTACACCTTC.

The chain's CDR3 is CACASGSLTDTQYF. CDR3 DNA sequence: TGTGCGTGCGCTAGCGGGAGCCTCACAGATACGCAGTATTTT. The chain couples TRBV12-2 to TRBJ2-3. TRBV12-2 is shown as a pseudogene. This CDR3 is 14 amino acids long.

This chain joins TRBV12-3 or TRBV12-4 and TRBJ1-2; D unresolved. CDR3 size: 14 residues. Trimming cost V 6 bases and J 0 bases, with 11 bases left between them. The CDR3 region is CASSQQLANYGYTF. As DNA, the CDR3 is TGTGCCAGCAGCCAACAACTAGCTAACTATGGCTACACCTTC.

This clonotype showed up many times. The chain links TRBV20-1 to TRBJ1-2; no firm D call. Germline V gives CDR1 DFQATT, CDR2 SNEGSKA (reference sequence). The CDR3 is 13 amino acids. Trimming shortened V by 2 bases and J by 3 bases, and 10 bases separated the two germline ends. The CDR3 sequence: CSARRGSDYGYTF. The CDR3 DNA sequence: TGCAGTGCTAGACGAGGGTCTGACTATGGCTACACCTTC.

This clonotype appeared many times. J is TRBJ1-1 and V is TRBV10-2, with D possibly TRBD1 on 5 matching bases. V was shortened by 6 bases and J by 4 bases, with 9 bases between the two germline ends. The CDR3 is made up of 12 amino acids. Per germline, CDR1 WSHSY and CDR2 SAAADI. CDR3 in amino acids: CASSEGRTEAFF. The DNA of the CDR3 is TGCGCCAGCAGCGAGGGACGCACTGAAGCTTTCTTT.

V is TRBV27 and J is TRBJ2-4; 8 bases align to TRBD1. Germline V lookup: CDR1 MNHEY, CDR2 SMNVEV (reference sequence). V shed 6 bases, J shed 6 bases, and the junction held 7 bases outside the gene matches. The CDR3 length is 14 residues. Here the CDR3 DNA reads TGTGCCAGCAGCCCTGAACAGGGGGGAAACATTCAGTACTTC. Translated: CASSPEQGGNIQYF.

This chain connects TRBV28 to TRBJ2-5; D is unresolved. V was cut by 3 bases and J by 5 bases, with 13 bases left in between. There are 14 residues in the CDR3. Per the germline V gene, CDR1 is MDHEN and CDR2 is SYDVKM. The CDR3 nucleotides read TGTGCCAGCAGTTTTGATTGGGGAAGGGAGACCCAGTACTTC. Translation gives CASSFDWGRETQYF.

V and J are TRBV9 and TRBJ2-1; 10 nucleotides agree with TRBD2. Trimming cost V 1 base and J 9 bases; bases outside gene matches: 13. This CDR3 contains 17 residues. CDR1 SGDLS and CDR2 YYNGEE come from the germline V gene. The CDR3 region has the DNA TGTGCCAGCAGCGTACCCCTAGCGGGAGTATTAGGCGGTGAGCAGTTCTTC. This translates into CASSVPLAGVLGGEQFF.